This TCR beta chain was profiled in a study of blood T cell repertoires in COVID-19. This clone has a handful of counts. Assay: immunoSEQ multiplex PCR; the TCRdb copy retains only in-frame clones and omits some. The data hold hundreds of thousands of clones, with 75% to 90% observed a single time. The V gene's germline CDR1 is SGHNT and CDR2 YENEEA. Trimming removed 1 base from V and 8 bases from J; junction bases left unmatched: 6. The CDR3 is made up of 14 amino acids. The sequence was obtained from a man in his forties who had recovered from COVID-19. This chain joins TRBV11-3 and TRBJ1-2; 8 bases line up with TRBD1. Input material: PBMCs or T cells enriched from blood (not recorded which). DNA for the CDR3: TGTGCCAGCAGCTTAGGAACAGGGGGATCGGGCTACACCTTC. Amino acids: CASSLGTGGSGYTF.